This TCR beta chain was sequenced for a study of immune evolution from preneoplasia to lung adenocarcinoma. This CDR3 region has 18 residues. V was cut by 1 base and J by 4 bases, with 22 bases left in between. The germline V gene encodes CDR1 KGHSH and CDR2 LQKENI. The protocol was immunoSEQ multiplex PCR, while the TCRdb copy is restricted to in-frame clones and leaves out a portion. The sample has under 3,000 clones, around 85% seen once. V gene TRBV18 combines with J gene TRBJ1-2; D is uncertain. The sequenced sample consisted of FFPE normal lung tissue adjacent to the tumor. The TCR comes from a person in their fifties with lung adenocarcinoma. CDR3 in amino acids: CASSPRGSRGNEVYGYTF. As DNA, the CDR3 is TGTGCCAGCTCACCACGGGGATCCCGCGGGAATGAGGTCTATGGCTACACCTTC.